This T cell receptor (beta chain) appears in the sequencing data of a study of blood T cell repertoires in COVID-19. Assay used: immunoSEQ multiplex PCR; TCRdb lists only in-frame clones, some missing. The sample has some 170,000 clones; over 75% are singletons. This clone was picked up one time. The clonotype comes from a human donor with acute COVID-19. The donor label of this sample is uncertain. The specimen sequenced was PBMCs or T cells enriched from blood (not recorded which).

The CDR3 here is CATSRDVGRIDEQFF. As DNA, the CDR3 is TGTGCCACCAGCAGAGATGTGGGGCGCATCGATGAGCAGTTCTTC. V and J are TRBV15 and TRBJ2-1; possibly TRBD1 for D (5 bases). The CDR3 runs to 15 residues. Germline V gene data show CDR1 as LNHNV and CDR2 as YYDKDF (reference sequence). Trimming stripped 0 bases from V and 8 bases from J, with 14 bases between.